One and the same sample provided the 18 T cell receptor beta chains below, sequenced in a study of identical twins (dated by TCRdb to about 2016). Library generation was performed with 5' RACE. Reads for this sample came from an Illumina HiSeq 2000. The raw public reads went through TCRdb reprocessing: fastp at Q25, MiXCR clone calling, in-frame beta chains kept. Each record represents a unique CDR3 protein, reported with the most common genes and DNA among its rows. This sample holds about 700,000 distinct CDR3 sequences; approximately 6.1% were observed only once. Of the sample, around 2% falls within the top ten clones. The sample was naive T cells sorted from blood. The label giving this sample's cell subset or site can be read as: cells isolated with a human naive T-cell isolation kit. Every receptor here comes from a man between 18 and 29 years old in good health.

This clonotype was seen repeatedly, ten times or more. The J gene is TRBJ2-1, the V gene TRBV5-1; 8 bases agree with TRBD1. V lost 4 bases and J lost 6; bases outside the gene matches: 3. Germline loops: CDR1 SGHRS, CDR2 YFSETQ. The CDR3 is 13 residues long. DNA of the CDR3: TGCGCCAGCAGCCTGACAGGGGTCAATGAGCAGTTCTTC. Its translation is CASSLTGVNEQFF.

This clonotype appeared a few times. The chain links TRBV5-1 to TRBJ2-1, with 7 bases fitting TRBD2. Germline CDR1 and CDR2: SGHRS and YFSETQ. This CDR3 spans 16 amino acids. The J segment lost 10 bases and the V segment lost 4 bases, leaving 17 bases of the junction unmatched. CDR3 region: CASSPGGSQAGPEQFF. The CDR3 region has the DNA TGCGCCAGCAGCCCCGGGGGGTCCCAAGCGGGCCCGGAGCAGTTCTTC.

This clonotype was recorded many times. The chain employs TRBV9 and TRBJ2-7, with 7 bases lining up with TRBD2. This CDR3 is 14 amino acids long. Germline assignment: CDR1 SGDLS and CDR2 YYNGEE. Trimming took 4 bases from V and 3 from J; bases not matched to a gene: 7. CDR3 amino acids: CASSPPSGNYEQYF. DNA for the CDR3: TGTGCCAGCAGCCCCCCCAGCGGGAACTACGAGCAGTACTTC.

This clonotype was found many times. CDR3 residues: CASSLLSGGDTQYF. The DNA of the CDR3 is TGTGCCAGCAGCTTGCTTTCGGGAGGGGATACGCAGTATTTT. The chain joins TRBV7-2 to TRBJ2-3; 8 nucleotides line up with TRBD2. The CDR3 is 14 amino acids. With V trimmed by 3 bases and J by 6 bases, 5 bases remained unmatched. The germline CDR1 and CDR2 sequences are SGHTA and FQGNSA.

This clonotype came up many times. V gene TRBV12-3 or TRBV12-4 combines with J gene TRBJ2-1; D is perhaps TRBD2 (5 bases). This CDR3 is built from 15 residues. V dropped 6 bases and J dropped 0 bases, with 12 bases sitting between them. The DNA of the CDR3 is TGTGCCAGCAGCCCCTCCGGGGACTCCTACAATGAGCAGTTCTTC. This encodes CASSPSGDSYNEQFF.

CDR3 residues: CASSPGSGAYEQYF. CDR3 DNA: TGTGCCAGCAGTCCGGGATCGGGGGCGTACGAGCAGTACTTC. V and J are TRBV28 and TRBJ2-7, with D tentatively TRBD1 or TRBD2 (6 bases each). Trimming took off 5 bases at V and 4 bases at J, with 15 bases between the two ends. In germline, CDR1 is MDHEN, CDR2 SYDVKM. This CDR3 region has 14 residues.

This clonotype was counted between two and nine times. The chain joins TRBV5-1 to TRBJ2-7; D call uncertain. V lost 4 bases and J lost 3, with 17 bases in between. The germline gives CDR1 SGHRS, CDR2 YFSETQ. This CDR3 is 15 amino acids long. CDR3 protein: CASSLAPLENYEQYF. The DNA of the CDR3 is TGCGCCAGCAGCCTGGCCCCTCTAGAAAACTACGAGCAGTACTTC.

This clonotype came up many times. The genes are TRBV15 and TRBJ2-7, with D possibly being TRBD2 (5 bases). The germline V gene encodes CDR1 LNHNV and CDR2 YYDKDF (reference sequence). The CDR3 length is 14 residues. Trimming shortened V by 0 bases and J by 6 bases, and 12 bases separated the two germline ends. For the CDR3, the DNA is TGTGCCACCAGCAGAGATCCCATAGGGAGCGAGCAGTACGTC. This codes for CATSRDPIGSEQYV.

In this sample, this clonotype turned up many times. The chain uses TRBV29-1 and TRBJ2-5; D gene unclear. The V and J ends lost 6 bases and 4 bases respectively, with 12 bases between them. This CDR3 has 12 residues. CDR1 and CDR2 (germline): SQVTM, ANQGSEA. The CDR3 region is CSVPWVGETQYF. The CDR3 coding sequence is TGCAGCGTGCCTTGGGTCGGAGAGACCCAGTACTTC. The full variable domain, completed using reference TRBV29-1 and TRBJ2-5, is SAVISQKPSRDICQRGTSLTIQCQVDSQVTMMFWYRQQPGQSLTLIATANQGSEATYESGFVIDKFPISRPNLTFSTLTVSNMSPEDSSIYLCSVPWVGETQYFGPGTRLLVL.

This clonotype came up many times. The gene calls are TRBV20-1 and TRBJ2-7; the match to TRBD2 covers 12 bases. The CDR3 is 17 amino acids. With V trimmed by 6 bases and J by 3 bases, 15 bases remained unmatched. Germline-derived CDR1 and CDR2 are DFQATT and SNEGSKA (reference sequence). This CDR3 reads CSAHGGRTSGDYYEQYF. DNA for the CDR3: TGCAGTGCCCATGGCGGGAGGACTAGCGGGGATTACTACGAGCAGTACTTC.

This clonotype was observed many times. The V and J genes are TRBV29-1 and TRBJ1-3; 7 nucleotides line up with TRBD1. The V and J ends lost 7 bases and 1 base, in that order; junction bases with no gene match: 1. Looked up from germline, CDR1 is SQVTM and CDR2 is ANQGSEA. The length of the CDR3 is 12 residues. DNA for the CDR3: TGCAGCGGACAGGGATCTGGAAACACCATATATTTT. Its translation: CSGQGSGNTIYF.

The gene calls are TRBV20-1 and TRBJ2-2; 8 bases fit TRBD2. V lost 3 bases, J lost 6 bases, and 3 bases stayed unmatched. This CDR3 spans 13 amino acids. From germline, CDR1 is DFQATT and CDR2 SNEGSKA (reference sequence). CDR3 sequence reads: CSASGRAAGELFF. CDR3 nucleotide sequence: TGCAGTGCTAGCGGGAGGGCGGCCGGGGAGCTGTTTTTT.

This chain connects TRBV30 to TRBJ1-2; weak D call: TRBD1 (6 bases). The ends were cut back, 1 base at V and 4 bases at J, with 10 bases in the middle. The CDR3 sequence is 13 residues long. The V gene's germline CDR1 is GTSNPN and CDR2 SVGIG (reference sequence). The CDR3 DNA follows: TGTGCCTGGAGTGGGACAGACCGCTATGGCTACACCTTC. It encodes CAWSGTDRYGYTF. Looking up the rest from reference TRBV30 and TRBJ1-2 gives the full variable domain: SQTIHQWPATLVQPVGSPLSLECTVEGTSNPNLYWYRQAAGRGLQLLFYSVGIGQISSEVPQNLSASRPQDRQFILSSKKLLLSDSGFYLCAWSGTDRYGYTFGSGTRLTVV.

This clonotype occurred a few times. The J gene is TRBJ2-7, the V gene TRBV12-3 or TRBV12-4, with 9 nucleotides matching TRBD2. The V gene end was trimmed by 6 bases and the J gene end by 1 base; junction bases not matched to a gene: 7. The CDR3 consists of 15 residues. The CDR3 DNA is TGTGCCAGCAGGGGGGGCGGGAGGGCGTCCTACGAGCAGTACTTC. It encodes CASRGGGRASYEQYF.

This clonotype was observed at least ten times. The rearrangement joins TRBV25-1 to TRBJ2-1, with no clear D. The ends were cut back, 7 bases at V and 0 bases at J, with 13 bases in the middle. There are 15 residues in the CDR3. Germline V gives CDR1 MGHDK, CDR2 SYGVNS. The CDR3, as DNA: TGTGCCAGCATTAACAGCCCGAGCTCCTACAATGAGCAGTTCTTC. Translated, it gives CASINSPSSYNEQFF. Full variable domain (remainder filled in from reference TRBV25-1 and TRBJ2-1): EADIYQTPRYLVIGTGKKITLECSQTMGHDKMYWYQQDPGMELHLIHYSYGVNSTEKGDLSSESTVSRIRTEHFPLTLESARPSHTSQYLCASINSPSSYNEQFFGPGTRLTVL.

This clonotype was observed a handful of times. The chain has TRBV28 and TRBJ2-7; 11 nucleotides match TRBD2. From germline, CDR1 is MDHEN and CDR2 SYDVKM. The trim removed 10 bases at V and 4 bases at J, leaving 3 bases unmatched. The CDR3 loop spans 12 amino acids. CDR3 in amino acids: CATGTSGYEQYV. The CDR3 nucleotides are TGTGCCACCGGGACTAGCGGATACGAGCAGTACGTC.

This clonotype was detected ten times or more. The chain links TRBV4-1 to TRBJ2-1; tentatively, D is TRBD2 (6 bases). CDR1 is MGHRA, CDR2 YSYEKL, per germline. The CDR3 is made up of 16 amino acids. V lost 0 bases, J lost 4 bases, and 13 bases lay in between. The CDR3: CASSQDLREVYNEQFF. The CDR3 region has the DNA TGCGCCAGCAGCCAAGACTTGAGGGAGGTATACAATGAGCAGTTCTTC.

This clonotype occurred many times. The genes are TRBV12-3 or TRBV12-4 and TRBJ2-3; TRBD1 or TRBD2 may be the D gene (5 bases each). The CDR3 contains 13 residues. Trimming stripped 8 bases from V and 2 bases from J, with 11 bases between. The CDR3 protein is CASRDQYTDTQYF. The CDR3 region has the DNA TGTGCCAGCCGGGACCAATACACAGATACGCAGTATTTT.